Below, one T cell receptor (beta chain) is given with its context. The data were taken from a study of technical replicates of blood from several donors. Sequencing was performed with immunoSEQ multiplex PCR; in TCRdb, only in-frame clones are kept and a portion is missing. The sample has some 81,000 clones; about 91% are singletons. The V gene end was trimmed by 5 bases and the J gene end by 9 bases; junction bases not matched to a gene: 4. The CDR3 extends over 12 amino acids. Germline V gives CDR1 LNHDA, CDR2 SQIVND (reference sequence). The TCR originated in a human donor in good health. Sequencing was carried out using T cells isolated from PBMCs. The chain combines TRBV19 with TRBJ1-5, with 7 positions matching TRBD1. The CDR3: CASSVGQPPQHF. The CDR3 DNA follows: TGTGCCAGTAGTGTGGGACAGCCGCCCCAGCATTTT.